The present entry profiles one T cell receptor beta chain with its context. Its matching antigen is unknown. Trimming removed 5 bases at V and 6 bases at J, with 17 bases between. This CDR3 region has 15 residues. The germline gives CDR1 LNHNV, CDR2 YYDKDF (reference sequence). The sample originates from a study of T cell responses to AZD1222 COVID-19 vaccine. Study-level results: Only a handful of AZD1222 recipients tested seropositive at baseline. Vaccination with two AZD1222 doses was followed by a rise in Spike-specific TCR breadth and depth. Sampling that yielded the repertoires occurred only after the peak T cell response.

Profiling relied on immunoSEQ multiplex PCR, and the TCRdb table lists in-frame clones only, not all of them. Altogether some 180,000 clones are present, approximately 90% being singletons, with the ten largest covering under 7.5%. The TCR comes from an adult in good health. This material consisted of peripheral blood, taken on day 0 of AZD1222 vaccination. The chain couples TRBV15 to TRBJ1-5; possible D gene TRBD1, 5 bases. The CDR3 region has the DNA TGTGCCACCAGCTCCCCCCACGGGGCGGTTCAGCCCCAGCATTTT. This translates into CATSSPHGAVQPQHF.